This T cell receptor beta chain was obtained from a study of blood T cells in healthy people across ages. Across the study: Per every two T cells, about one barcoded beta molecule was captured by template switching.

Whole-study results and caveats: The long-lived group displayed more naive CD4+ cells, plus higher diversity, than the aged donors did.

A word on this clonotype: Its antigen is still unknown.

The CDR3 runs to 15 residues. Per the germline V gene, CDR1 is SNHLY and CDR2 is FYNNEI. Trimming took 3 bases from V and 2 from J; bases not matched to a gene: 4. With a J-beta primer mix and a sample-barcoded 5' primer, a second PCR ran about 6 to 11 cycles. Each cDNA molecule was tagged by a template-switch adaptor with 12 random nucleotides. Any given sample supplied a minimum of 3 million CDR3-containing paired-end reads. TCRdb re-derived calls from the 5' RACE reads in MiXCR, one entry per CDR3 protein. Of 600,000 to 650,000 distinct CDR3 sequences listed, roughly 58% are singletons. V usage is TRBV2 and J usage is TRBJ2-1, with 7 bases identical to TRBD1. Sequenced input: blood. The sequence was collected from a man aged 55 to 69 in good health. CDR3: CASSEATGTYNEQFF. The DNA of the CDR3 is TGTGCCAGCAGTGAGGCGACAGGGACCTACAATGAGCAGTTCTTC.